These T cell receptor beta chains were read from a single sample in a study of blood T cell repertoires in COVID-19. Data came from immunoSEQ multiplex PCR; TCRdb stores just in-frame clones and leaves some out. This table holds approximately 110,000 clones, approximately 90% found once. Specimen: peripheral blood. These receptor sequences come from a man aged 45 to 65 with COVID-19, enrolled during active disease. Each CDR3 is given with its conserved first and last residue. The order of the fields is CDR3 protein, CDR3 DNA, D gene, J gene, clone size, V gene. D genes are given only for firm matches. Clone size is not always given. Where it is, it says once, few, many or a class for expanded clones.

cdr3_aa: CAISESRVVLQVRQNNEQFF
cdr3_nt: TGTGCCATCAGTGAGTCACGGGTAGTGTTACAGGTCCGACAAAACAATGAGCAGTTCTTC
d_call: NA
j_call: TRBJ2-1
clone_size: few
v_call: TRBV10-3

cdr3_aa: CASSPLRANTGELFF
cdr3_nt: TGTGCCAGCAGCCCCCTGCGAGCGAACACCGGGGAGCTGTTTTTT
d_call: NA
j_call: TRBJ2-2
clone_size: NA
v_call: TRBV7-8

cdr3_aa: CACGTGGWETQYF
cdr3_nt: TGTGCCTGCGGGACAGGGGGCTGGGAGACCCAGTACTTC
d_call: TRBD1
j_call: TRBJ2-5
clone_size: NA
v_call: TRBV30

cdr3_aa: CASSPGSGLSSYEQYF
cdr3_nt: TGTGCCAGCAGCCCGGGGTCAGGACTGAGCTCCTACGAGCAGTACTTC
d_call: NA
j_call: TRBJ2-7
clone_size: NA
v_call: TRBV14

cdr3_aa: CASTRASDLNTQYF
cdr3_nt: TGTGCCAGTACGAGGGCTAGCGATTTGAATACGCAGTATTTT
d_call: NA
j_call: TRBJ2-3
clone_size: once
v_call: TRBV19

cdr3_aa: CASSMRGSTNEKLFF
cdr3_nt: TGTGCCAGCAGTATGAGAGGGTCCACTAATGAAAAACTGTTTTTT
d_call: NA
j_call: TRBJ1-4
clone_size: NA
v_call: TRBV5-5

cdr3_aa: CATQRAGQETQYF
cdr3_nt: TGTGCCACCCAGAGGGCCGGACAAGAGACCCAGTACTTC
d_call: NA
j_call: TRBJ2-5
clone_size: NA
v_call: TRBV24-1

cdr3_aa: CASSLTPWTGSYTF
cdr3_nt: TGCGCCAGCAGCTTAACCCCTTGGACAGGGAGCTACACCTTC
d_call: TRBD1
j_call: TRBJ1-2
clone_size: NA
v_call: TRBV5-1

cdr3_aa: CASSLASGISEQFF
cdr3_nt: TGTGCCAGCAGCTTAGCTAGCGGGATCTCTGAGCAGTTCTTC
d_call: TRBD2
j_call: TRBJ2-1
clone_size: NA
v_call: TRBV7-2

cdr3_aa: CASSLGTGGAYNEQFF
cdr3_nt: TGCGCCAGCAGCTTGGGGACAGGTGGAGCCTACAATGAGCAGTTCTTC
d_call: TRBD1
j_call: TRBJ2-1
clone_size: once
v_call: TRBV5-1

cdr3_aa: CASSSNSGYEHF
cdr3_nt: TGTGCCAGCAGCTCCAACAGCGGGTACGAGCATTTT
d_call: NA
j_call: TRBJ1-5
clone_size: NA
v_call: TRBV5-6

cdr3_aa: CASSLASGLQETQYF
cdr3_nt: TGTGCCAGCAGCTTAGCTAGCGGGCTTCAAGAGACCCAGTACTTC
d_call: TRBD2
j_call: TRBJ2-5
clone_size: NA
v_call: TRBV7-2

cdr3_aa: CASSLAGDSQETQYF
cdr3_nt: TGTGCCAGCAGCTTAGCAGGCGACAGTCAAGAGACCCAGTACTTC
d_call: NA
j_call: TRBJ2-5
clone_size: NA
v_call: TRBV7-9